This TCR beta chain was found in a study of blood T cell repertoires in COVID-19. As originally analysed: Scientists estimated how many nucleated cells there were by amplifying reference gene primers. The repertoire was sequenced with immunoSEQ multiplex PCR; TCRdb's copy has only in-frame clones and lacks some. V and J calls and clone size are as listed in that table; D and trimming were resolved from the DNA. The sample comprises some 250,000 clones, 86% of which are singletons, and around a sixth rests with the top ten. This sequence originates from a man in his late teens or twenties who had recovered from COVID-19. Sample: PBMCs or T cells enriched from blood (not recorded which).

The CDR3 protein is CASSTGQGSNTEAFF. DNA for the CDR3: TGTGCCAGCAGTACTGGACAGGGATCGAACACTGAAGCTTTCTTT. The chain has TRBV27 and TRBJ1-1; 8 bases match TRBD1. Germline V gene data show CDR1 as MNHEY and CDR2 as SMNVEV (reference sequence). The CDR3 spans 15 residues. The trim removed 5 bases at V and 1 base at J, leaving 6 bases unmatched.